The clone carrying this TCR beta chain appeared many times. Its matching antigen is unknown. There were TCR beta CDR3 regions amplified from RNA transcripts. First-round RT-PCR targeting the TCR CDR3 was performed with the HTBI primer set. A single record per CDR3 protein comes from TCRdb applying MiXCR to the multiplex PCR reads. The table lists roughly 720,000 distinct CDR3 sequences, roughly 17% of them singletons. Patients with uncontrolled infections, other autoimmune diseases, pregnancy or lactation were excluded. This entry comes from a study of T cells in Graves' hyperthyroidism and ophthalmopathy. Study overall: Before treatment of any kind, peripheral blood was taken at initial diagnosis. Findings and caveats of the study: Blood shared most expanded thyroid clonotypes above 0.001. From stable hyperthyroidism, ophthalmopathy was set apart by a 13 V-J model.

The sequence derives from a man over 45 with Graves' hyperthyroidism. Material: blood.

The CDR3 coding sequence is TGTGCCAGCAGTCCAGGCAGGGGAACTGAAGCTTTCTTT. Translating gives CASSPGRGTEAFF. The V call is TRBV6-1, the J call TRBJ1-1; D is possibly TRBD1 (6 bases). Trimming shortened V by 5 bases and J by 5 bases, and 12 bases separated the two germline ends. The V gene's germline CDR1 is MNHNS and CDR2 SASEGT. CDR3 length: 13 amino acids.